This TCR beta chain was found in a study of shared clonotypes between healthy human individuals. Libraries were prepared by immunoSEQ multiplex PCR; TCRdb keeps only in-frame clonotypes and omits some of them. The sample consists of more than 900,000 clones, 78% of them appearing once. About this clone itself: The sample has other DNA sequences that encode this CDR3 too.

Germline V lookup: CDR1 MGHRA, CDR2 YSYEKL. The junction had 5 bases not matched to a gene; V was cut back by 4 bases and J by 0 bases. This CDR3 contains 15 residues. The chain links TRBV4-1 to TRBJ2-7, with 8 bases that match TRBD1. The source of this sequence is a man younger than 35 in good health. Some clones in this sample may be carry-over from other donors' samples. What was sequenced was memory CD4+ T cells from PBMCs. The subset: CD45RA-negative fraction. DNA for the CDR3: TGCGCCAGCAGCCTACGGACAGGGAGCTCCTACGAGCAGTACTTC. It specifies CASSLRTGSSYEQYF.